The 12 T cell receptor beta chains below come from one sample, sequenced in a study of OX40 agonist ivuxolimab in advanced cancers. Method: immunoSEQ multiplex PCR; TCRdb's copy keeps in-frame clones and lacks some. The sample has 71,000 or so clones, around nine tenths seen once; the top ten hold about 0.75%. The sample was CD4+ or CD8+ T cells sorted from blood, taken in a trial of the OX40 agonist ivuxolimab. The receptors originated from an adult with an advanced solid tumor such as melanoma, head and neck, liver or kidney cancer.

The chain employs TRBV27 and TRBJ2-3; TRBD2 agrees at 7 bases. Germline V gene lookup returns CDR1 MNHEY and CDR2 SMNVEV (reference sequence). Germline trimming cut 1 base from V and 1 base from J; bases unmatched to any gene: 2. This CDR3 region has 15 residues. CDR3 nucleotide sequence: TGTGCCAGCAGTTTATTTCGGGGGGGCACAGATACGCAGTATTTT. It specifies CASSLFRGGTDTQYF.

V is TRBV6-1 and J is TRBJ2-7; 8 bases are a match to TRBD1. CDR1 MNHNS and CDR2 SASEGT come from the germline V gene. Germline trimming cut 6 bases from V and 1 base from J; bases unmatched to any gene: 8. The CDR3 totals 15 residues. DNA of the CDR3: TGTGCCAGCAGACCGTACAGGGGGGTATCCTACGAGCAGTACTTC. This encodes CASRPYRGVSYEQYF.

The genes are TRBV6-1 and TRBJ1-3; D is possibly TRBD1 (6 bases). The V end lost 7 bases, the J end lost 2 bases, and 9 bases lay between the germline ends. The CDR3 is 13 residues long. Per germline, CDR1 MNHNS and CDR2 SASEGT. The CDR3 loop reads CASTGVPGNTIYF. The CDR3 DNA reads TGTGCCAGCACAGGGGTCCCTGGAAACACCATATATTTT.

The chain is built from TRBV27 and TRBJ1-4, with 7 bases that match TRBD1. Trimming took 3 bases from V and 3 from J; bases not matched to a gene: 13. This CDR3 comprises 18 residues. Germline CDR1 and CDR2: MNHEY and SMNVEV (reference sequence). The chain's CDR3 is CASSFRSPGTASNEKLFF. The DNA for the CDR3 is TGTGCCAGCAGTTTTAGATCGCCTGGGACAGCTTCTAATGAAAAACTGTTTTTT. The full variable domain, with the rest looked up from reference TRBV27 and TRBJ1-4, is EAQVTQNPRYLITVTGKKLTVTCSQNMNHEYMSWYRQDPGLGLRQIYYSMNVEVTDKGDVPEGYKVSRKEKRNFPLILESPSPNQTSLYFCASSFRSPGTASNEKLFFGSGTQLSVL.

In its sample, this clone was seen a few times. The chain links TRBV30 to TRBJ1-5, with TRBD1 as a possible D gene (5 bases). Germline assignment: CDR1 GTSNPN and CDR2 SVGIG (reference sequence). The CDR3 loop spans 13 amino acids. Trimming shortened V by 2 bases and J by 7 bases, and 12 bases separated the two germline ends. CDR3 coding DNA: TGTGCCTGGAGTACCCAGGGACGACAGCCCCAGCATTTT. Protein sequence: CAWSTQGRQPQHF.

V gene TRBV9 combines with J gene TRBJ2-7, with TRBD2 as a possible D gene (5 bases). Germline assignment: CDR1 SGDLS and CDR2 YYNGEE. CDR3 size: 14 residues. V lost 1 base to trimming and J lost 3 bases, with 11 bases between them. CDR3 DNA sequence: TGTGCCAGCAGCGTACTCGAGGGAAACTACGAGCAGTACTTC. It codes for CASSVLEGNYEQYF.

This chain joins TRBV2 and TRBJ2-7; D is perhaps TRBD2 (6 bases). Germline assignment: CDR1 SNHLY and CDR2 FYNNEI. V lost 4 bases and J lost 5, with 15 bases in between. The CDR3 runs 14 residues. CDR3 DNA: TGTGCCAGCAGTGTTCGGGGGATTAGGGACGAGCAGTACTTC. This encodes CASSVRGIRDEQYF.

The V call is TRBV27, the J call TRBJ2-2; D perhaps matches TRBD2 (8 bases). The CDR3 is 18 residues long. In germline, CDR1 is MNHEY, CDR2 SMNVEV (reference sequence). The V end lost 2 bases, the J end lost 3 bases, and 19 bases lay between the germline ends. CDR3 loop: CASSLGRGTSWYTGELFF. The CDR3 coding sequence is TGTGCCAGCAGTTTAGGCAGGGGGACTAGTTGGTACACCGGGGAGCTGTTTTTT.

The rearrangement links TRBV4-3 to TRBJ2-2; the match to TRBD2 covers 11 bases. After removal of 0 bases from V and 6 bases from J, the junction contained 9 bases not matched to a gene. Looked up from germline, CDR1 is LGHNA and CDR2 is YSLEER. This CDR3 is 18 amino acids long. The CDR3 region is CASSQDLIAGGRAGELFF. In DNA form, the CDR3 reads TGCGCCAGCAGCCAAGATCTGATAGCGGGGGGGAGGGCCGGGGAGCTGTTTTTT.

The chain employs TRBV28 and TRBJ2-7; the D is unclear. The V gene's germline CDR1 is MDHEN and CDR2 SYDVKM. The CDR3 is 15 residues long. The ends were cut back, 6 bases at V and 3 bases at J, with 18 bases in the middle. The CDR3, as DNA: TGTGCCAGCAGACCCAACTGGGGTTCCCTCTACGAGCAGTACTTC. Amino acids: CASRPNWGSLYEQYF.

The chain uses TRBV7-2 and TRBJ2-7; maybe TRBD1 (7 bases). Deletions cut 5 bases from V and 4 bases from J, with 21 bases between. The CDR3 loop spans 16 amino acids. The germline CDR1 and CDR2 sequences are SGHTA and FQGNSA. CDR3 amino acids: CASSLQGGREVYEQYF. CDR3 bases: TGTGCCAGCAGCCTTCAGGGGGGCAGGGAAGTATACGAGCAGTACTTC.

The rearrangement uses TRBV5-1 and TRBJ1-2; D is ambiguous. The CDR3 consists of 15 residues. The germline CDR1 and CDR2 sequences are SGHRS and YFSETQ. V was clipped by 0 bases and J by 7 bases, with 16 bases between them. The CDR3: CASSLGTQELGGYTF. For the CDR3, the DNA is TGCGCCAGCAGCTTGGGAACCCAAGAGCTGGGTGGCTACACCTTC.